This record looks at one T cell receptor beta chain sequence and its context. These data come from a study of blood T cells in healthy people across ages. A second roughly 6 to 11 cycle PCR used barcoded and J-beta primers. TCRdb passed the 5' RACE reads through MiXCR, listing each CDR3 protein once. In the table there are roughly 1.7 million distinct CDR3 sequences, around 35% of which are singletons. Sequenced sample: blood. This sequence originates from a woman aged 25 to 39 in good health.

The CDR3, as DNA: TGTGCCAGCAGCATGACTAGCGCCAGACAAGAGACCCAGTACTTC. Its protein product is CASSMTSARQETQYF. This chain connects TRBV7-2 to TRBJ2-5, with TRBD2 matching 8 bases. The V gene end was trimmed by 5 bases and the J gene end by 2 bases; junction bases not matched to a gene: 7. Germline V CDR1 and CDR2: SGHTA, FQGNSA. This CDR3 has 15 amino acids. Together with reference TRBV7-2 and TRBJ2-5, the CDR3 gives the full variable domain: GAGVSQSPSNKVTEKGKDVELRCDPISGHTALYWYRQSLGQGLEFLIYFQGNSAPDKSGLPSDRFSAERTGGSVSTLTIQRTQQEDSAVYLCASSMTSARQETQYFGPGTRLLVL.